One and the same sample provided the 6 T cell receptor beta chains below, sequenced in a study of control samples from healthy donors and cancer patients. Sequencing was performed with immunoSEQ multiplex PCR; in TCRdb, only in-frame clones are kept and a portion is missing. Here the sample spans under 65,000 clones, more than 85% being singletons. The sample was PBMCs. The receptors were gathered from a man aged 25-45 years with colorectal cancer.

In its sample, this clone was seen once. The V and J genes are TRBV19 and TRBJ1-1, with D perhaps matching TRBD1 (6 bases). The V and J ends lost 6 bases and 5 bases respectively, with 13 bases between them. CDR1 and CDR2 from the germline V gene are LNHDA and SQIVND (reference sequence). The CDR3 length is 13 residues. CDR3 DNA: TGTGCCAGTAGGACGCGAACAGGGACTGAAGCTTTCTTT. Encoded protein: CASRTRTGTEAFF.

The chain employs TRBV27 and TRBJ2-7, with D perhaps matching TRBD1 (6 bases). CDR1 is MNHEY and CDR2 is SMNVEV in the germline V gene (reference sequence). This CDR3 is 13 amino acids long. The V gene lost 4 bases and the J gene lost 3 bases, with 10 bases spanning the gap. The CDR3 is CASSYRVFYEQYF. The CDR3 nucleotides read TGTGCCAGCAGTTACAGGGTTTTCTACGAGCAGTACTTC.

The chain links TRBV29-1 to TRBJ2-1, with 11 bases matching TRBD2. The V segment lost 3 bases and the J segment 7 bases; nucleotides outside the gene matches: 5. Germline values: CDR1 SQVTM, CDR2 ANQGSEA. The CDR3 is 14 residues long. The CDR3 loop is CSVEQASGRNEQFF. CDR3 nucleotides: TGCAGCGTTGAGCAAGCTAGCGGGAGGAATGAGCAGTTCTTC.

As DNA, the CDR3 is TGTGCCAGCAGCTTAGCCCGGGACAGGAGGCTAAGGAACTATGGCTACACCTTC. Translation gives CASSLARDRRLRNYGYTF. The chain is built from TRBV7-2 and TRBJ1-2; TRBD1 agrees at 8 bases. Germline CDR1 SGHTA, CDR2 FQGNSA. Trimming at V came to 0 bases and at J to 2 bases, leaving 11 bases not matched to a gene. This CDR3 is 18 amino acids long.

V gene TRBV19 combines with J gene TRBJ2-6; D gene unclear. The V gene lost 4 bases and the J gene lost 0 bases, with 7 bases spanning the gap. CDR3 length equals 15 residues. The V gene's germline CDR1 is LNHDA and CDR2 SQIVND (reference sequence). The CDR3 protein is CASSSMSSGANVLTF. As DNA, the CDR3 is TGTGCCAGTAGTAGCATGAGCTCTGGGGCCAACGTCCTGACTTTC. Variable domain in full (rest from reference TRBV19 and TRBJ2-6): DGGITQSPKYLFRKEGQNVTLSCEQNLNHDAMYWYRQDPGQGLRLIYYSQIVNDFQKGDIAEGYSVSREKKESFPLTVTSAQKNPTAFYLCASSSMSSGANVLTFGAGSRLTVL.

The V call is TRBV6-5, the J call TRBJ1-1, with D uncertain. CDR1 is MNHEY, CDR2 SVGAGI, per germline. This CDR3 is built from 14 residues. The V end lost 10 bases, the J end lost 1 base, and 16 bases lay between the germline ends. The CDR3 sequence is CAISQRRGNTEAFF. CDR3 DNA sequence: TGTGCCATTTCCCAACGGCGGGGGAACACTGAAGCTTTCTTT.